A selection of T cell receptor beta chains follows, all from one sample in a study of shared clonotypes between healthy human individuals. Repertoires were generated with immunoSEQ multiplex PCR, while TCRdb's copy carries only in-frame clones and drops some. The sample includes some 1 million clones, roughly 80% of them seen just once. Sequences were obtained from memory CD4+ T cells sorted from blood. All receptors derive from a young man in good health. The CDR3 runs from the conserved cysteine through the conserved F or W. Fields, in order: J gene, V gene, D gene, clone size, CDR3 protein, CDR3 DNA. D genes are given only for firm matches. Clone size is not always given. Where it is, it says once, few, many or a class for expanded clones.

TRBJ2-5,TRBV5-6,-,-,CASSLVTETQYF,TGTGCCAGCAGCTTGGTGACAGAGACCCAGTACTTC
TRBJ2-3,TRBV5-1,-,-,CASSLEGEHTQYF,TGCGCCAGCAGCCTGGAGGGGGAACATACGCAGTATTTT
TRBJ2-1,TRBV5-1,TRBD2,once,CASSWRPSSGGSSSYNEQFF,TGCGCCAGCAGCTGGAGGCCCTCTAGCGGGGGGTCGAGCTCCTACAATGAGCAGTTCTTC
TRBJ1-1,TRBV14,-,once,CASSQLIGLTTFF,TGTGCCAGCAGCCAGCTGATTGGGTTGACGACTTTCTTT
TRBJ2-5,TRBV5-4,-,-,CASSLTGSLGETQYF,TGTGCCAGCAGCTTAACAGGGAGTCTTGGGGAGACCCAGTACTTC
TRBJ1-6,TRBV4-3,-,-,CASSQDRGVGSPLHF,TGCGCCAGCAGCCAAGATCGAGGGGTAGGTTCACCCCTCCACTTT
TRBJ2-2,TRBV7-2,-,many,CASSPLVNTGELFF,TGTGCCAGCAGCCCCCTGGTCAACACCGGGGAGCTGTTTTTT
TRBJ2-1,TRBV4-3,TRBD2,few,CASSHLGIGSSGYNEQFF,TGCGCCAGCAGCCATCTGGGGATCGGGTCTAGCGGTTACAATGAGCAGTTCTTC
TRBJ2-6,TRBV5-1,TRBD1,-,CASSLGDRSSGANVLTF,TGCGCCAGCAGCTTGGGGGACAGGTCCTCTGGGGCCAACGTCCTGACTTTC
TRBJ2-3,TRBV5-1,TRBD2,-,CASSLSGGAPGDTQYF,TGCGCCAGCAGCTTGAGCGGGGGGGCCCCAGGAGATACGCAGTATTTT
TRBJ1-5,TRBV28,TRBD1,-,CASRPTGVPNQPQHF,TGTGCCAGCAGGCCTACAGGGGTACCCAATCAGCCCCAGCATTTT
TRBJ2-1,TRBV5-1,-,-,CASSLNVWGDEQFF,TGCGCCAGCAGCTTAAACGTATGGGGAGATGAGCAGTTCTTC
TRBJ2-3,TRBV11-3,TRBD2,-,CASSQRLAGMADTQYF,TGTGCCAGCAGCCAGCGACTAGCGGGGATGGCAGATACGCAGTATTTT
TRBJ1-5,TRBV2,TRBD1,-,CASRPDRGRDQPQHF,TGTGCCAGCAGACCGGACAGGGGGCGCGATCAGCCCCAGCATTTT
TRBJ2-7,TRBV6-1,-,-,CASTQGPYEQYF,TGTGCCAGCACGCAGGGCCCCTACGAGCAGTACTTC
TRBJ2-7,TRBV13,-,-,CASSSQDSSSYEQYF,TGTGCCAGCAGCTCCCAGGACTCGAGCTCCTACGAGCAGTACTTC
TRBJ2-2,TRBV11-2,-,-,CASSTPAGELFF,TGTGCCAGCAGCACCCCGGCCGGGGAGCTGTTTTTT
TRBJ2-5,TRBV11-2,-,-,CASSLGGVVQETQYF,TGTGCCAGCAGCTTAGGGGGGGTGGTTCAAGAGACCCAGTACTTC
TRBJ1-2,TRBV6-1,-,-,CASSREVNYGYTF,TGTGCCAGCAGCAGGGAGGTTAACTATGGCTACACCTTC